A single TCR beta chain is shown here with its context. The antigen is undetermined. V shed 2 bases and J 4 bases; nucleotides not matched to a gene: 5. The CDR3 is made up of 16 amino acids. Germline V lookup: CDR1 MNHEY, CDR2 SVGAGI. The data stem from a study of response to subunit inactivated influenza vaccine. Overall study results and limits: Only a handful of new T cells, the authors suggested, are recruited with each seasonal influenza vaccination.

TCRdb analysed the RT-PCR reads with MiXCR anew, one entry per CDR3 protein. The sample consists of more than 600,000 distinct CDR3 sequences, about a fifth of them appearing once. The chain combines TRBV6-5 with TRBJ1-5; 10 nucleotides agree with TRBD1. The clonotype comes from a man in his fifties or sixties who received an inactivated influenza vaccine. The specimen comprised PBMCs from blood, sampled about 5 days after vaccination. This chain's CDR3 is CASSYRGQGKNQPQHF. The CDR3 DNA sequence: TGTGCCAGCAGTTACCGGGGACAGGGGAAGAATCAGCCCCAGCATTTT.